These 17 T cell receptor beta chains were all obtained from the same sample, sequenced in a study of T cells after posttransplantation cyclophosphamide (dated by TCRdb to about 2016). Receptor libraries were prepared by the immunoSEQ multiplex PCR assay. TCRdb's version of the immuneACCESS table is confined to in-frame rearrangements and falls short of the full clone set. An unresolved V gene accounts for under half of the shortfall where checked; the remainder is of unknown origin. The data for this sample show 30,000 to 50,000 clones, each detected more than once. The top ten clonotypes cover approximately 4.5% of the sample. The sequenced material came from PBMCs. Receptors originate from a woman in her forties or fifties in good health and a related stem cell transplant donor.

This clone has a count of ten or more. The rearrangement joins TRBV19 to TRBJ1-5; a weak D match, TRBD1 (6 bases). This CDR3 comprises 14 residues. V was cut by 6 bases and J by 5 bases, with 14 bases left in between. Per germline, CDR1 LNHDA and CDR2 SQIVND (reference sequence). The chain's CDR3 is CASRRAGAYQPQHF. Here the CDR3 DNA reads TGTGCCAGTAGAAGGGCAGGGGCCTATCAGCCCCAGCATTTT. The whole variable domain, filled in from reference TRBV19 and TRBJ1-5, reads DGGITQSPKYLFRKEGQNVTLSCEQNLNHDAMYWYRQDPGQGLRLIYYSQIVNDFQKGDIAEGYSVSREKKESFPLTVTSAQKNPTAFYLCASRRAGAYQPQHFGDGTRLSIL.

This clone was seen ten or more times. The chain couples TRBV27 to TRBJ2-1; 11 nucleotides align to TRBD2. The V and J ends lost 2 bases and 6 bases, in that order; junction bases with no gene match: 3. Germline assignment: CDR1 MNHEY and CDR2 SMNVEV (reference sequence). The CDR3 sequence is 15 residues long. CDR3 loop: CASSLRLAGPNEQFF. For the CDR3, the DNA is TGTGCCAGCAGTTTACGACTAGCGGGGCCCAATGAGCAGTTCTTC.

This clone came up many times. The chain recombines TRBV6-6 with TRBJ1-5; TRBD1 matches at 9 bases. The CDR3 is 15 amino acids. The trim removed 6 bases at V and 5 bases at J, leaving 8 bases unmatched. CDR1 and CDR2 from the germline V gene are MNHNY and SVGAGI (reference sequence). The CDR3 coding sequence is TGTGCCAGCAGAACACAGGGGGCGCGGGATCAGCCCCAGCATTTT. Translation: CASRTQGARDQPQHF.

The table lists this clone with many counts. V usage is TRBV10-1 and J usage is TRBJ2-7, with 7 bases matching TRBD1. This CDR3 has 17 residues. The germline CDR1 and CDR2 sequences are WNHNN and SYGVQD (reference sequence). The J segment lost 1 base and the V segment lost 3 bases, leaving 12 bases of the junction unmatched. CDR3 amino acids: CASSDGEPTGRSYEQYF. The CDR3 nucleotides are TGCGCCAGCAGTGATGGGGAGCCGACAGGGAGATCCTACGAGCAGTACTTC.

This clone was seen repeatedly, ten times or more. The chain is built from TRBV18 and TRBJ2-7; D is perhaps TRBD1 (6 bases). The V gene lost 6 bases and the J gene lost 4 bases, with 19 bases spanning the gap. The germline CDR1 and CDR2 sequences are KGHSH and LQKENI. This CDR3 is built from 15 residues. The CDR3 DNA sequence: TGTGCCAGCTCTACACAGGGAGACCCGAGGTACGAGCAGTACTTC. Translated, it gives CASSTQGDPRYEQYF.

This clone was found many times. The V and J genes are TRBV2 and TRBJ1-4, with TRBD1 identical over 7 bases. CDR3 length equals 14 residues. The J segment lost 7 bases and the V segment lost 5 bases, leaving 7 bases of the junction unmatched. Germline V gives CDR1 SNHLY, CDR2 FYNNEI. The CDR3 nucleotides read TGTGCCAGCAGTATTACCGGGACAGTTGAAAAACTGTTTTTT. Translated, it gives CASSITGTVEKLFF. The full variable domain, completed using reference TRBV2 and TRBJ1-4, is EPEVTQTPSHQVTQMGQEVILRCVPISNHLYFYWYRQILGQKVEFLVSFYNNEISEKSEIFDDQFSVERPDGSNFTLKIRSTKLEDSAMYFCASSITGTVEKLFFGSGTQLSVL.

This clone has a count of ten or more. V is TRBV28 and J is TRBJ1-1; D is unclear. Germline V gene sequence: CDR1 MDHEN, CDR2 SYDVKM. The CDR3 consists of 14 residues. Deletions cut 7 bases from V and 2 bases from J, with 14 bases between. This CDR3 is CASKLLTVNTEAFF. The DNA of the CDR3 is TGTGCCAGCAAACTATTGACGGTAAACACTGAAGCTTTCTTT. The whole variable domain, remainder taken from reference TRBV28 and TRBJ1-1, is DVKVTQSSRYLVKRTGEKVFLECVQDMDHENMFWYRQDPGLGLRLIYFSYDVKMKEKGDIPEGYSVSREKKERFSLILESASTNQTSMYLCASKLLTVNTEAFFGQGTRLTVV.

This clone was detected ten times or more. The chain employs TRBV2 and TRBJ1-4; weak D call: TRBD1 (6 bases). CDR1 and CDR2 from the germline V gene are SNHLY and FYNNEI. Trimming shortened V by 11 bases and J by 4 bases, and 23 bases separated the two germline ends. The CDR3 runs to 16 residues. CDR3 protein: CASGAGARANNEKLFF. In nucleotides, the CDR3 is TGTGCCTCTGGGGCGGGGGCCCGGGCTAATAATGAAAAACTGTTTTTT.

Ten or more counts support this clone. The chain couples TRBV5-1 to TRBJ2-4, with D maybe TRBD1 (5 bases). Germline V CDR1 and CDR2: SGHRS, YFSETQ. V was trimmed by 4 bases and J by 7 bases, leaving 15 bases between them. The CDR3 has 14 amino acids. CDR3 bases: TGCGCCAGCAGCCCTCAGGGTATTTGGAACATTCAGTACTTC. Protein sequence: CASSPQGIWNIQYF. The variable domain in full, completed from reference TRBV5-1 and TRBJ2-4, reads KAGVTQTPRYLIKTRGQQVTLSCSPISGHRSVSWYQQTPGQGLQFLFEYFSETQRNKGNFPGRFSGRQFSNSRSEMNVSTLELGDSALYLCASSPQGIWNIQYFGAGTRLSVL.

This clone was counted many times. The rearrangement joins TRBV5-6 to TRBJ1-4, with D hard to call. Trimming stripped 4 bases from V and 5 bases from J, with 9 bases between. Per germline, CDR1 SGHDT and CDR2 YYEEEE. The CDR3 has 13 residues. This CDR3 reads CASSLSPNEKLFF. CDR3 coding DNA: TGTGCCAGCAGCCTGAGCCCAAATGAAAAACTGTTTTTT.

Many counts were recorded for this clone. The CDR3 region is CASSPTGTNYNEQFF. In nucleotides, the CDR3 is TGCGCCAGCAGCCCTACCGGGACTAACTACAATGAGCAGTTCTTC. The V and J genes are TRBV4-1 and TRBJ2-1; 7 bases agree with TRBD2. With V trimmed by 4 bases and J by 3 bases, 6 bases remained unmatched. CDR3 size: 15 residues. Germline CDR1 reads MGHRA; CDR2 reads YSYEKL.

DNA for the CDR3: TGTGCCATCAGCGAACAGGGGGAGGACACTGAAGCTTTCTTT. Translation: CAISEQGEDTEAFF. The chain employs TRBV6-5 and TRBJ1-1; the match to TRBD1 covers 8 bases. Looked up from germline, CDR1 is MNHEY and CDR2 is SVGAGI. Germline trimming cut 10 bases from V and 3 bases from J; bases unmatched to any gene: 10. This CDR3 is 14 amino acids long.

This clone was counted at least ten times. The V call is TRBV5-1, the J call TRBJ2-1, with a tentative D call TRBD2 (6 bases). The CDR3 is made up of 15 amino acids. Germline V CDR1 and CDR2: SGHRS, YFSETQ. Deletions cut 4 bases from V and 0 bases from J, with 11 bases between. The CDR3 DNA follows: TGCGCCAGCAGCCCGGGACTTGGCTCCTACAATGAGCAGTTCTTC. Amino acids: CASSPGLGSYNEQFF.

This clone qualifies as medium-sized. This sequence joins TRBV4-3 and TRBJ1-1, with D maybe TRBD1 (5 bases). Germline V gene sequence: CDR1 LGHNA, CDR2 YSLEER. Trimming stripped 3 bases from V and 0 bases from J, with 8 bases between. There are 14 residues in the CDR3. In nucleotides, the CDR3 is TGCGCCAGCAGCCACTTGACAGTGAACACTGAAGCTTTCTTT. It is translated as CASSHLTVNTEAFF.

This clone showed up many times. J is TRBJ1-3 and V is TRBV28; D may be TRBD1 (5 bases). The CDR3 totals 15 residues. Trimming removed 7 bases at V and 0 bases at J, with 13 bases between. Germline CDR1 reads MDHEN; CDR2 reads SYDVKM. In DNA, the CDR3 is TGTGCCAGCATAAGGGGAGGCGTCTCTGGAAACACCATATATTTT. Amino acid sequence: CASIRGGVSGNTIYF.

The table lists this clone with many counts. The V and J genes are TRBV6-1 and TRBJ2-1; 7 positions match TRBD1. The germline V gene encodes CDR1 MNHNS and CDR2 SASEGT. Unmatched junction bases numbered 9, after V lost 5 bases and J lost 14 bases. The CDR3 covers 12 residues. CDR3 sequence: CASSSGPRGKFF. CDR3 nucleotides: TGTGCCAGCAGTTCGGGACCCAGGGGGAAGTTCTTC.

There are many counts of this clone. The chain has TRBV27 and TRBJ2-2; D is unresolved. This CDR3 comprises 14 residues. V was shortened by 1 base and J by 4 bases, with 7 bases between the two germline ends. Per germline, CDR1 MNHEY and CDR2 SMNVEV (reference sequence). The CDR3: CASSLYYSTGELFF. The CDR3 DNA follows: TGTGCCAGCAGTTTATATTATAGCACCGGGGAGCTGTTTTTT.